The 6 T cell receptor beta chains in this list originate from one sample, sequenced in a study of T cell responses to AZD1222 COVID-19 vaccine. Assay used: immunoSEQ multiplex PCR; TCRdb lists only in-frame clones, some missing. The sample records about 120,000 clones, about 87% being singletons. Sequenced material: peripheral blood, taken on day 0 of AZD1222 vaccination. The source is an adult in good health.

The chain couples TRBV24-1 to TRBJ2-1, with TRBD1 as a possible D gene (5 bases). V gave up 3 bases and J gave up 4 bases, with 12 bases separating them. CDR3 length: 15 amino acids. Germline V lookup: CDR1 KGHDR, CDR2 SFDVKD. In nucleotides, the CDR3 is TGTGCCACCAGTGATAACCGACAGAGATACAATGAGCAGTTCTTC. It is translated as CATSDNRQRYNEQFF.

This clone appeared a single time. V usage is TRBV7-8 and J usage is TRBJ2-7; possibly TRBD2 for D (6 bases). The CDR3 contains 15 residues. Germline-derived CDR1 and CDR2 are SGHVS and FQNEAQ. Trimming took 5 bases from V and 5 from J, leaving 19 bases between them. CDR3: CASSLVPGLRNEQYF. CDR3 bases: TGTGCCAGCAGCCTAGTCCCGGGACTCAGGAACGAGCAGTACTTC.

This chain uses TRBV15 with TRBJ2-7; D could derive from TRBD1 or TRBD2 (6 bases each). Germline V gene sequence: CDR1 LNHNV, CDR2 YYDKDF (reference sequence). The CDR3 covers 16 residues. V was shortened by 0 bases and J by 5 bases, with 17 bases between the two germline ends. CDR3 protein: CATSRDRGARVHEQYF. CDR3 DNA: TGTGCCACCAGCAGAGATAGGGGGGCGAGGGTCCACGAGCAGTACTTC.

The DNA of the CDR3 is TGCAGCGTTGCACCCGGGACGAGCTCCTACGAGCAGTACTTC. As protein: CSVAPGTSSYEQYF. The rearrangement links TRBV29-1 to TRBJ2-7, with D possibly being TRBD1 or TRBD2 (5 bases each). V lost 4 bases and J 0 bases, leaving 13 bases between the germline ends. The CDR3 is 14 amino acids. The germline CDR1 and CDR2 sequences are SQVTM and ANQGSEA.

The chain employs TRBV11-3 and TRBJ2-2, with D possibly being TRBD1 or TRBD2 (7 bases each). This CDR3 has 17 amino acids. The ends were cut back, 5 bases at V and 0 bases at J, with 16 bases in the middle. Germline V gene sequence: CDR1 SGHNT, CDR2 YENEEA. CDR3 amino acids: CASSQGGTGSNTGELFF. The CDR3 nucleotides read TGTGCCAGCAGCCAGGGGGGGACTGGATCGAACACCGGGGAGCTGTTTTTT.

The rearrangement joins TRBV10-1 to TRBJ2-7; D may be TRBD2 (6 bases). V lost 6 bases, J lost 6 bases, and 15 bases lay in between. The CDR3 is 13 residues long. The germline V gene encodes CDR1 WNHNN and CDR2 SYGVQD (reference sequence). This chain's CDR3 is CASSPASGSEQYF. CDR3 nucleotide sequence: TGCGCCAGCAGCCCGGCATCCGGGAGCGAGCAGTACTTC.